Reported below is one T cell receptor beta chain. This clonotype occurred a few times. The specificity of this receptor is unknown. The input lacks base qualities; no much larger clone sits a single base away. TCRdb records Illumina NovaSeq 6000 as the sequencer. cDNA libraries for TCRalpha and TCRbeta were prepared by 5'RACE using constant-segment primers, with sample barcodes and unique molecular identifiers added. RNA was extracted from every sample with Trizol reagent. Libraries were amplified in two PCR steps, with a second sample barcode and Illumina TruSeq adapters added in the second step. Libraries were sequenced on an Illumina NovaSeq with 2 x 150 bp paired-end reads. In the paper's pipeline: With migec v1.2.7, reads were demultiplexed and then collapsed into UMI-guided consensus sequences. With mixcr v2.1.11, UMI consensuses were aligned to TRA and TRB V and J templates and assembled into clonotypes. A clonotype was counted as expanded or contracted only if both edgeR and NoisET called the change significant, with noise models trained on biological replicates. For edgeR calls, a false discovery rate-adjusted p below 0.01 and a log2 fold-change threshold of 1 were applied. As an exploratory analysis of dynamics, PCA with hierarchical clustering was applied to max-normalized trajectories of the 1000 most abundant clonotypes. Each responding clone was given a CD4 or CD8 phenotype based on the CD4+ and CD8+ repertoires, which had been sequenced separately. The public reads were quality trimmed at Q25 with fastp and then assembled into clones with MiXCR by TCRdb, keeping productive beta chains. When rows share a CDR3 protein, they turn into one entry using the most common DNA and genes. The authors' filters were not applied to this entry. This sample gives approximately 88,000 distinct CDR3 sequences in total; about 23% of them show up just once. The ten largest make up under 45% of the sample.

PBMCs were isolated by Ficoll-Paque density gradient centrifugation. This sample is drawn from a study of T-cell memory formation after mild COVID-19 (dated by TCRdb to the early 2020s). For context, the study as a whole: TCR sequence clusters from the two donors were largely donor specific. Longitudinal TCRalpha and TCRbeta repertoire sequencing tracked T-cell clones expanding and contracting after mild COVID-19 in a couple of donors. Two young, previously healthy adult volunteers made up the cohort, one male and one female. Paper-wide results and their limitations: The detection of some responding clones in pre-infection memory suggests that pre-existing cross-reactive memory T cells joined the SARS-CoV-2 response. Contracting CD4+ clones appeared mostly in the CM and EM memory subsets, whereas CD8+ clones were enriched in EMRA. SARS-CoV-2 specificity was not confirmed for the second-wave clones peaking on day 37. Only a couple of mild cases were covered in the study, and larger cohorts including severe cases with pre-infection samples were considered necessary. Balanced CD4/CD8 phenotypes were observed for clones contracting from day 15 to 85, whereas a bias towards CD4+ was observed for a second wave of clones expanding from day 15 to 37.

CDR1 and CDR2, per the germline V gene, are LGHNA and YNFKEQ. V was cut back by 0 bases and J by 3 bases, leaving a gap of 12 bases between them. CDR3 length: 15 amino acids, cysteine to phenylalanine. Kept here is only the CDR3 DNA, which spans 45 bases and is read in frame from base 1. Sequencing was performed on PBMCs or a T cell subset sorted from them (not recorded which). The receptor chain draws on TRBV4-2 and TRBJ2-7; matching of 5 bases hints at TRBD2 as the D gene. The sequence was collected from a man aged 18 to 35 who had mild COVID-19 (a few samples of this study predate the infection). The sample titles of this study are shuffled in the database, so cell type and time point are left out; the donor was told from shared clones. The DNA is TGTGCCAGCAGCCAAGATTTCCAGCGGCTCTACGAGCAGTACTTC. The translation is CASSQDFQRLYEQYF.